The T cell receptor beta chain under discussion was sequenced for a study of PD-1 blockade in classical Hodgkin lymphoma. Every patient had relapsed following autologous stem cell transplantation, and cohorts differed in brentuximab vedotin exposure. General observations from the study: TCR diversity rose significantly by C4D1 in CD4+ but not CD8+ cells. Complete responders' baseline diversity resembled that of newly diagnosed patients. Exclusion was the outcome for patients who began nivolumab under 1 year after ASCT. As was reported, newly diagnosed patients showed lower baseline TCR diversity than healthy donors did.

This clone was counted a few times. Its target is unknown. The CDR3 spans 15 residues. Trimming took off 3 bases at V and 0 bases at J, with 9 bases between the two ends. Germline V gene sequence: CDR1 LNHDA, CDR2 SQIVND (reference sequence). Profiling relied on immunoSEQ multiplex PCR, and the TCRdb table lists in-frame clones only, not all of them. The sample lists about 43,000 clones, approximately 70% occurring once. This specimen was peripheral blood mononuclear cells (PBMCs), taken before the second cycle of nivolumab. The genes are TRBV19 and TRBJ2-1; TRBD2 is a possible D gene (5 bases). This clonotype was obtained from a human donor with classical Hodgkin lymphoma. DNA of the CDR3: TGTGCCAGTAGTATTCTGGGGAGCTCCTACAATGAGCAGTTCTTC. It yields the protein CASSILGSSYNEQFF.